This TCR beta chain was documented in a study of shared clonotypes between healthy human individuals. About the research overall: For every donor, three CD4 naive, three CD4 memory, two CD8 naive and one CD8 memory plates were used. Whole-study results and caveats: Owing to a small donor count, the genetic and exposure-history diversity represented was limited.

Donors were healthy HIV-negative adults without recently reported acute infections or vaccinations. The data were produced by immunoSEQ multiplex PCR, yet TCRdb's version contains in-frame clones alone and is incomplete. There are roughly 2.2 million clones in the sample; approximately 95% occur only once, and 0.35% to 0.45% lies in the top ten. With respect to this clone: Its antigen remains unknown.

There are 13 residues in the CDR3. CDR1 is LNHDA, CDR2 SQIVND, per germline (reference sequence). The germline V and J ends were trimmed by 10 bases and 5 bases, with 17 bases remaining between them. The receptor was derived from a man between 18 and 35 years old in good health. Some clones in this sample may be carry-over from other donors' samples. Material: naive CD4+ T cells from PBMCs. Subset defined: CD45RA+ positively selected. The genes are TRBV19 and TRBJ2-5; no definite D call. This CDR3 reads CATLVSGRETQYF. The CDR3 DNA reads as TGTGCCACCCTCGTGTCGGGTCGGGAGACCCAGTACTTC.